A single sample gave rise to the 25 T cell receptor beta chains below, sequenced in a study of blood T cells in healthy people across ages. The authors ran a second PCR of roughly 6 to 12 cycles using a sample-barcoded 5' primer and a J-beta primer mix. Each CDR3 protein gets one entry after TCRdb re-called the 5' RACE reads with MiXCR. This table holds 650,000 to 900,000 distinct CDR3 sequences, around 62% found once. Material: blood. All receptors derive from a young man in good health.

The genes are TRBV5-1 and TRBJ1-6; D might be TRBD1 (5 bases). Deletions cut 3 bases from V and 12 bases from J, with 13 bases between. The CDR3 is 13 amino acids. The germline V gene encodes CDR1 SGHRS and CDR2 YFSETQ. This CDR3 reads CASSYGTPGPLHF. The CDR3 DNA is TGCGCCAGCAGCTATGGGACTCCCGGACCCCTCCACTTT.

This rearrangement joins TRBV4-1 to TRBJ2-1, with D hard to call. The DNA end lines up better with TRBJ2-7; the J call may be wrong. Germline CDR1 MGHRA, CDR2 YSYEKL. This CDR3 spans 15 amino acids. The CDR3 loop is CASSQDQESYNEQYF. The CDR3 DNA follows: TGCGCCAGCAGCCAAGATCAGGAATCCTACAATGAGCAGTACTTC.

V gene TRBV20-1 combines with J gene TRBJ1-2, with 8 bases matching TRBD1. The germline V gene encodes CDR1 DFQATT and CDR2 SNEGSKA (reference sequence). V lost 3 bases to trimming and J lost 3 bases; unmatched junction nucleotides: 6. This CDR3 is built from 14 residues. The CDR3 DNA reads as TGCAGTGCTAGTCCCCCAGGGGGCGACTATGGCTACACCTTC. Protein sequence: CSASPPGGDYGYTF.

This clonotype showed up just a few times. The CDR3 is CASSLRTALPEGYTF. Written as DNA, the CDR3 is TGTGCCAGCAGCTTACGGACAGCGCTACCGGAGGGCTACACCTTC. The chain uses TRBV7-9 and TRBJ1-2; D possibly corresponds to TRBD1 (6 bases). Germline V gene sequence: CDR1 SEHNR, CDR2 FQNEAQ (reference sequence). This CDR3 has 15 residues. V was cut by 2 bases and J by 8 bases, with 18 bases left in between. The whole variable domain, filled in from reference TRBV7-9 and TRBJ1-2, reads DTGVSQNPRHKITKRGQNVTFRCDPISEHNRLYWYRQTLGQGPEFLTYFQNEAQLEKSRLLSDRFSAERPKGSFSTLEIQRTEQGDSAMYLCASSLRTALPEGYTFGSGTRLTVV.

Points on this clonotype: One end of the junction fails to match germline, which may point to a read error. The genes are TRBV6-5 and TRBJ2-4, with 8 bases that match TRBD1. Per the germline V gene, CDR1 is MNHEY and CDR2 is SVGAGI. CDR3 length equals 16 residues. Here the CDR3 DNA reads TGTGCCAGCAGTTCCGCACCGACAGGGGCCAAAAACATTCGGTACTTC. Amino acids: CASSSAPTGAKNIRYF.

V and J are TRBV4-3 and TRBJ2-1; D unclear. The germline V gene encodes CDR1 LGHNA and CDR2 YSLEER. The CDR3 sequence is 16 residues long. Trimming pared 0 bases from V and 8 bases from J, leaving 17 bases between. The CDR3 sequence is CASSQDPYRRTDEQFF. The CDR3 DNA follows: TGCGCCAGCAGCCAAGATCCTTATCGGAGAACCGATGAGCAGTTCTTC.

There are a few counts of this clonotype. The chain combines TRBV20-1 with TRBJ1-2; no firm D call. V was shortened by 6 bases and J by 0 bases, with 11 bases between the two germline ends. This CDR3 is 13 amino acids long. The germline V gene has CDR1 DFQATT and CDR2 SNEGSKA (reference sequence). CDR3 nucleotides: TGCAGTGCCCCGACCGAGGCTAACTATGGCTACACCTTC. Translated, it gives CSAPTEANYGYTF.

The genes are TRBV2 and TRBJ2-4; TRBD1 agrees at 7 bases. The DNA end is more similar to TRBJ2-7, so the J call may be wrong. The germline V gene encodes CDR1 SNHLY and CDR2 FYNNEI. This CDR3 is 14 amino acids long. The CDR3 DNA is TGTGCCAGCACAGGGGGTGACTCTTTAAACGAGCAGTACTTC. Translated: CASTGGDSLNEQYF.

This clonotype showed up just a few times. The J gene is TRBJ1-2, the V gene TRBV29-1; no firm D call. The length of the CDR3 is 13 residues. V was shortened by 8 bases and J by 2 bases, with 15 bases between the two germline ends. Germline assignment: CDR1 SQVTM and CDR2 ANQGSEA. The DNA for the CDR3 is TGCAGCACTGAGGACGGGTCAAACTATGGCTACACCTTC. Translating gives CSTEDGSNYGYTF.

J is TRBJ2-6 and V is TRBV12-3 or TRBV12-4; D unresolved. This CDR3 contains 16 residues. V dropped 6 bases and J dropped 2 bases, with 14 bases sitting between them. The CDR3 DNA reads TGTGCCAGCAGCCTCGCCCCCTCCCCTGGGGCCAACGTCCTGACTTTC. The encoded protein is CASSLAPSPGANVLTF.

This chain uses TRBV7-9 with TRBJ1-2, with D unclear. The germline V gene has CDR1 SEHNR and CDR2 FQNEAQ (reference sequence). CDR3 length equals 14 residues. The ends were cut back, 1 base at V and 3 bases at J, with 9 bases in the middle. The CDR3 nucleotides are TGTGCCAGCAGCTTAGGGAGGCAGGACTATGGCTACACCTTC. This encodes CASSLGRQDYGYTF.

This chain connects TRBV5-1 to TRBJ2-5; TRBD1 is a possible D gene (5 bases). Near its end, the DNA agrees better with TRBJ2-7, so the J call may be wrong. The CDR3 runs to 14 residues. Germline V gene lookup returns CDR1 SGHRS and CDR2 YFSETQ. The CDR3, as DNA: TGCGCCAGCAGCTCCCGACAGAACAATTACGAGCAGTACTTC. As protein: CASSSRQNNYEQYF.

This rearrangement joins TRBV9 to TRBJ2-4; TRBD1 is a possible D gene (5 bases). Per the germline V gene, CDR1 is SGDLS and CDR2 is YYNGEE. Trimming cost V 0 bases and J 3 bases, with 7 bases left between them. The CDR3 spans 14 residues. The CDR3 DNA follows: TGTGCCAGCAGCGTAGGCCAGGGCAAAAACATTCAGTACTTC. Amino acid sequence: CASSVGQGKNIQYF.

For the CDR3, the DNA is TGTGCCAGCAGCTCGGAGGTTCCGACGCAGTATTTT. Translated: CASSSEVPTQYF. The chain carries TRBV2 and TRBJ2-3, with D possibly TRBD2 on 5 matching bases. CDR3 length: 12 amino acids. Germline V gene lookup returns CDR1 SNHLY and CDR2 FYNNEI. Trimming took 6 bases from V and 9 from J, leaving 13 bases between them.

This clonotype turned up a few times. The chain links TRBV7-2 to TRBJ2-1; tentative D call: TRBD1 (6 bases). The germline V gene encodes CDR1 SGHTA and CDR2 FQGNSA. The CDR3 is 13 amino acids. The V end lost 1 base, the J end lost 8 bases, and 9 bases lay between the germline ends. In DNA, the CDR3 is TGTGCCAGCAGCTTAGTCCAGGGGCATGAGCAGTTCTTC. This translates into CASSLVQGHEQFF.

This chain uses TRBV2 with TRBJ2-4; TRBD1 might be the D (5 bases). Judging by the DNA end, TRBJ2-7 fits better; the J call may be wrong. The length of the CDR3 is 13 residues. The germline gives CDR1 SNHLY, CDR2 FYNNEI. In DNA, the CDR3 is TGTGCCAGCAGTTCCGACAGCCCCACCGAGCAGTACTTC. Residues: CASSSDSPTEQYF.

The rearrangement links TRBV20-1 to TRBJ1-6; D perhaps matches TRBD1 (6 bases). The CDR3 extends over 13 amino acids. The V end was cut by 6 bases, the J end by 10 bases, with 16 bases between. CDR1 and CDR2 from the germline V gene are DFQATT and SNEGSKA (reference sequence). CDR3 sequence: CSAWGQGRSPLHF. CDR3 nucleotides: TGCAGTGCCTGGGGGCAGGGGAGATCACCCCTCCACTTT.

The chain couples TRBV7-9 to TRBJ2-7; 14 bases agree with TRBD2. The end of the DNA is better explained by TRBJ2-5, so the J call may be wrong. This CDR3 is built from 17 residues. The germline V gene has CDR1 SEHNR and CDR2 FQNEAQ (reference sequence). The CDR3 DNA reads TGTGCCAGCAGCACGACTAGCGGGGGGGCCGGAGGCGGGACCCAGTACTTC. It yields the protein CASSTTSGGAGGGTQYF.

The rearrangement uses TRBV20-1 and TRBJ1-2, with D tentatively TRBD1 (5 bases). The germline V gene encodes CDR1 DFQATT and CDR2 SNEGSKA (reference sequence). The CDR3 is 12 residues long. Trimming left V 6 bases short and J 8 bases short, with 16 bases between. CDR3 residues: CSARQSGLGYTF. CDR3 in DNA: TGCAGTGCCAGACAGTCCGGGCTCGGCTACACCTTC.

Only a few counts were recorded for this clonotype. The chain combines TRBV6-5 with TRBJ1-2, with 9 bases aligning to TRBD1. The CDR3 extends over 12 amino acids. Trimming at V came to 7 bases and at J to 6 bases, leaving 3 bases not matched to a gene. CDR1 is MNHEY, CDR2 SVGAGI, per germline. CDR3 bases: TGTGCCAGCACGGACAGGGGCGATGGCTACACCTTC. It translates to CASTDRGDGYTF.

The chain uses TRBV4-2 and TRBJ1-2; the match to TRBD1 covers 9 bases. In germline, CDR1 is LGHNA, CDR2 YNFKEQ. CDR3 size: 14 residues. The ends lost 3 bases at V and 6 bases at J; junction bases unmatched: 5. The CDR3 sequence is CASSQGQGGNGYTF. CDR3 sequence (DNA): TGTGCCAGCAGCCAGGGACAGGGTGGCAATGGCTACACCTTC.

The V and J genes are TRBV20-1 and TRBJ2-3; 8 nucleotides match TRBD2. V trimming: 6 bases; J trimming: 8 bases; junction bases outside the gene matches: 13. Germline values: CDR1 DFQATT, CDR2 SNEGSKA (reference sequence). The length of the CDR3 is 14 residues. CDR3 in amino acids: CSANSGAGGGTQYF. Written as DNA, the CDR3 is TGCAGTGCCAATAGCGGGGCCGGGGGCGGTACGCAGTATTTT.

This clonotype was picked up a small number of times. This chain links TRBV6-6 with TRBJ1-1; D gene uncertain. In germline, CDR1 is MNHNY, CDR2 SVGAGI (reference sequence). This CDR3 contains 12 residues. Trimming cost V 6 bases and J 0 bases, with 5 bases left between them. In DNA form, the CDR3 reads TGTGCCAGCAGCCCCTTGAACACTGAAGCTTTCTTT. It is translated as CASSPLNTEAFF.

The gene calls are TRBV12-3 or TRBV12-4 and TRBJ2-7; the D gene is possibly TRBD2 (6 bases). The J call is uncertain, as TRBJ2-5 better fits the DNA end. The CDR3 is 16 residues long. The CDR3 DNA reads TGTGCCAGCAGTTTGGGGCTAGCGATTGTCAAAGAGACCCAGTACTTC. Its protein is CASSLGLAIVKETQYF.

J is TRBJ2-4 and V is TRBV7-6; D unclear. The J call is in doubt because the DNA end fits TRBJ2-7 better. The CDR3 length is 14 residues. Germline V gene lookup returns CDR1 SGHVS and CDR2 FNYEAQ. CDR3 region: CASSPASILYEQYF. The DNA of the CDR3 is TGTGCCAGCAGCCCAGCCTCGATCCTCTACGAGCAGTACTTC.